These 24 T cell receptor beta chains came from one sample sequenced in a study of cytomegalovirus exposure and HLA in healthy donors. Sequenced by immunoSEQ multiplex PCR; TCRdb stores in-frame clones only, minus some. Among 160,000 or so clones listed, around four fifths were seen once. The source material was PBMCs. These receptors were collected from a man aged 30 to 39 in good health and CMV-seropositive.

This chain links TRBV5-1 with TRBJ2-7; 10 nucleotides line up with TRBD2. There are 15 residues in the CDR3. Germline V gene lookup returns CDR1 SGHRS and CDR2 YFSETQ. With 2 bases clipped from V and 5 bases from J, the junction kept 7 bases outside the gene matches. CDR3 residues: CASSFGAGGNHEQYF. CDR3 nucleotides: TGCGCCAGCAGCTTCGGAGCGGGGGGGAACCACGAGCAGTACTTC.

This clone was recorded only once. The chain has TRBV14 and TRBJ2-7; 9 bases agree with TRBD2. V gave up 4 bases and J gave up 2 bases; unmatched junction bases: 6. The CDR3 extends over 15 amino acids. Germline V gene lookup returns CDR1 SGHDN and CDR2 FVKESK. As DNA, the CDR3 is TGTGCCAGCAGCCTTAGAGAGCGGGGGGCCTACGAGCAGTACTTC. Its translation is CASSLRERGAYEQYF.

V and J are TRBV7-2 and TRBJ1-1; D unresolved. Between the trimmed V and J ends, which lost 4 bases and 4 bases, there was a span of 4 bases. Germline V CDR1 and CDR2: SGHTA, FQGNSA. The CDR3 spans 11 residues. CDR3 DNA: TGTGCCAGCAGCTCCTTCACTGAAGCTTTCTTT. Translated: CASSSFTEAFF.

Regarding this clone: A read error may explain this, as a much larger clone is one base away. The chain recombines TRBV7-6 with TRBJ2-2; D is possibly TRBD1 (6 bases). Trimming pared 5 bases from V and 4 bases from J, leaving 8 bases between. Germline V gives CDR1 SGHVS, CDR2 FNYEAQ. This CDR3 region has 13 residues. DNA for the CDR3: TGTGCCAGCAGCGCCAGGGGCACCGGGGAGCTGTTTTTT. Protein sequence: CASSARGTGELFF. The variable domain in full, with the rest retrieved from reference TRBV7-6 and TRBJ2-2, is GAGVSQSPRYKVTKRGQDVALRCDPISGHVSLYWYRQALGQGPEFLTYFNYEAQQDKSGLPNDRFSAERPEGSISTLTIQRTEQRDSAMYRCASSARGTGELFFGEGSRLTVL.

The chain employs TRBV7-6 and TRBJ2-5, with 8 bases matching TRBD2. J was trimmed by 5 bases and V by 5 bases; bases with no gene match: 10. Germline CDR1 is SGHVS and CDR2 is FNYEAQ. The CDR3 is 15 residues long. This chain's CDR3 is CASSQGSGVGETQYF. In DNA form, the CDR3 reads TGTGCCAGCAGCCAAGGTAGCGGGGTCGGGGAGACCCAGTACTTC.

The chain is built from TRBV5-1 and TRBJ1-1; 10 nucleotides line up with TRBD1. The CDR3 loop spans 15 amino acids. The V segment lost 5 bases and the J segment 4 bases; nucleotides outside the gene matches: 8. Germline CDR1 reads SGHRS; CDR2 reads YFSETQ. The CDR3 bases are TGCGCCAGCAGTCGCCGACAGGGGGCGCTCACTGAAGCTTTCTTT. It specifies CASSRRQGALTEAFF.

This clone was counted between two and nine times. The rearrangement joins TRBV21-1 to TRBJ2-7; TRBD1 reflects the table's D call only, with no check against the DNA. TRBV21-1 is a pseudogene locus. CDR3 length: 13 residues. CDR3 protein: CASSKSVTYEQYF. As DNA, the CDR3 is TGTGCCAGCAGCAAATCAGTCACCTACGAGCAGTACTTC.

The chain combines TRBV6-5 with TRBJ1-1, with D uncertain. Germline values: CDR1 MNHEY, CDR2 SVGAGI. V dropped 4 bases and J dropped 4 bases, with 7 bases sitting between them. This CDR3 comprises 12 residues. Written as DNA, the CDR3 is TGTGCCAGCAGTTTCCCCGGCACTGAAGCTTTCTTT. As protein: CASSFPGTEAFF.

This clone was recorded a few times. The chain couples TRBV4-1 to TRBJ2-7; weak D call: TRBD2 (5 bases). The CDR3 consists of 16 residues. Germline V gene data show CDR1 as MGHRA and CDR2 as YSYEKL. V was shortened by 0 bases and J by 4 bases, with 16 bases between the two germline ends. CDR3: CASSQEHPGKLYEQYF. For the CDR3, the DNA is TGCGCCAGCAGCCAAGAACATCCGGGGAAATTGTACGAGCAGTACTTC.

The chain carries TRBV4-2 and TRBJ2-3; no firm D call. CDR1 is LGHNA and CDR2 is YNFKEQ in the germline V gene. V lost 0 bases, J lost 2 bases, and 6 bases lay in between. This CDR3 region has 14 residues. CDR3 amino acids: CASSQELLTDTQYF. The CDR3 DNA is TGTGCCAGCAGCCAAGAACTTCTCACAGATACGCAGTATTTT.

CDR3 protein: CASSFVNRDRGLETQYF. CDR3 nucleotide sequence: TGTGCCAGCAGCTTCGTCAACCGGGACAGGGGGCTGGAGACCCAGTACTTC. This chain connects TRBV7-9 to TRBJ2-5, with 12 positions matching TRBD1. The length of the CDR3 is 17 residues. CDR1 and CDR2 (germline): SEHNR, FQNEAQ (reference sequence). The ends lost 3 bases at V and 5 bases at J; junction bases unmatched: 10.

The CDR3 DNA follows: TGTGCCAGCAGCATCACAGGGATCCACGAGCAGTACTTC. It translates to CASSITGIHEQYF. J is TRBJ2-7 and V is TRBV28; a possible D gene is TRBD1 (6 bases). CDR1 is MDHEN, CDR2 SYDVKM, per germline. The CDR3 covers 13 residues. The V end was cut by 6 bases, the J end by 5 bases, with 14 bases between.

The sample holds one count of this clone. The rearrangement links TRBV23-1 to TRBJ2-2; possibly TRBD1 for D (6 bases). TRBV23-1 qualifies as an ORF whose function is uncertain. CDR3 length: 17 residues. Trimming removed 4 bases at V and 4 bases at J, with 19 bases between. The CDR3 here is CASSPHRALHITGELFF. The CDR3 nucleotides are TGCGCCAGCAGTCCTCACAGGGCCCTACACATCACCGGGGAGCTGTTTTTT.

Only one count was recorded for this clone. The V call is TRBV9, the J call TRBJ1-5; D gene unclear. This CDR3 is built from 16 residues. The V end lost 0 bases, the J end lost 1 base, and 11 bases lay between the germline ends. Looked up from germline, CDR1 is SGDLS and CDR2 is YYNGEE. The CDR3 coding sequence is TGTGCCAGCAGCGTAGGTGCGGGATTGAGCAATCAGCCCCAGCATTTT. It specifies CASSVGAGLSNQPQHF.

The genes are TRBV10-1 and TRBJ2-2; a weak D match, TRBD1 (7 bases). The germline gives CDR1 WNHNN, CDR2 SYGVQD (reference sequence). V lost 5 bases and J lost 4, with 11 bases in between. The CDR3 is 14 amino acids. The CDR3 sequence: CASSRQGGTGELFF. DNA of the CDR3: TGCGCCAGCAGTAGACAGGGAGGCACCGGGGAGCTGTTTTTT.

V is TRBV5-1 and J is TRBJ2-7; D is unclear. Germline V gene sequence: CDR1 SGHRS, CDR2 YFSETQ. The CDR3 sequence is 15 residues long. Trimming pared 4 bases from V and 3 bases from J, leaving 17 bases between. The CDR3 region has the DNA TGCGCCAGCAGCCAGGTCTTAGATGCCTTCTACGAGCAGTACTTC. It yields the protein CASSQVLDAFYEQYF.

V and J are TRBV7-2 and TRBJ2-1; TRBD2 agrees at 13 bases. Germline CDR1 reads SGHTA; CDR2 reads FQGNSA. V was pared by 3 bases and J by 0 bases, with 5 bases of the junction left unmatched. This CDR3 is 18 amino acids long. The CDR3 bases are TGTGCCAGCAGCTTCACTAGCGGGGGGGCCCACTCCTACAATGAGCAGTTCTTC. It translates to CASSFTSGGAHSYNEQFF.

This clone is a singleton in its sample. V and J are TRBV6-1 and TRBJ1-2, with TRBD1 identical over 9 bases. Trimming at V came to 0 bases and at J to 5 bases, leaving 10 bases not matched to a gene. Germline-derived CDR1 and CDR2 are MNHNS and SASEGT. The CDR3 totals 17 residues. CDR3 bases: TGTGCCAGCAGTGAAGCCCTAAAGCCCGGGACAGGGTATGGCTACACCTTC. As protein: CASSEALKPGTGYGYTF.

The rearrangement uses TRBV30 and TRBJ2-2; the D gene is possibly TRBD2 (7 bases). Deletions cut 3 bases from V and 0 bases from J, with 11 bases between. CDR3 size: 15 residues. Germline CDR1 reads GTSNPN; CDR2 reads SVGIG (reference sequence). This CDR3 reads CAWSGEGANTGELFF. The CDR3 DNA reads TGTGCCTGGAGCGGGGAGGGGGCGAACACCGGGGAGCTGTTTTTT.

The chain is built from TRBV27 and TRBJ2-6; D is perhaps TRBD1 (6 bases). The V end was cut by 0 bases, the J end by 0 bases, with 12 bases between. Germline lookup yields CDR1 MNHEY and CDR2 SMNVEV (reference sequence). This CDR3 contains 18 residues. For the CDR3, the DNA is TGTGCCAGCAGTTTATCCACAGGGTACCCCTCTGGGGCCAACGTCCTGACTTTC. Translation: CASSLSTGYPSGANVLTF.

CDR3 in amino acids: CASSLNSRQEFTGELFF. In nucleotides, the CDR3 is TGCGCCAGCAGCTTAAACTCCAGACAGGAGTTCACCGGGGAGCTGTTTTTT. The chain carries TRBV5-1 and TRBJ2-2; D might be TRBD1 (6 bases). The germline V and J ends were trimmed by 2 bases and 4 bases, with 18 bases remaining between them. CDR1 SGHRS and CDR2 YFSETQ come from the germline V gene. The CDR3 spans 17 residues.

The chain carries TRBV11-3 and TRBJ2-7; 7 bases agree with TRBD1. V shed 2 bases, J shed 0 bases, and the junction held 4 bases outside the gene matches. Germline V gene sequence: CDR1 SGHNT, CDR2 YENEEA. The CDR3 runs to 15 residues. The CDR3 nucleotides read TGTGCCAGCAGCTTATATACAGGGGACTCCTACGAGCAGTACTTC. Amino acid sequence: CASSLYTGDSYEQYF.

Points on this clone: Distinct nucleotide sequences in the sample also encode this CDR3. The rearrangement uses TRBV25-1 and TRBJ1-1; 8 nucleotides match TRBD1. J was trimmed by 5 bases and V by 6 bases; bases with no gene match: 2. Looked up from germline, CDR1 is MGHDK and CDR2 is SYGVNS. The CDR3 consists of 12 residues. The CDR3 nucleotides read TGTGCCAGCAGAGACAGGGGAACTGAAGCTTTCTTT. Residues: CASRDRGTEAFF.

The chain carries TRBV15 and TRBJ1-4, with a tentative D call TRBD1 (5 bases). CDR1 LNHNV and CDR2 YYDKDF come from the germline V gene (reference sequence). V dropped 3 bases and J dropped 13 bases, with 21 bases sitting between them. This CDR3 region has 15 residues. DNA of the CDR3: TGTGCCACCAGCAGGGACCCGGGACTTTCATTTACACTGTTTTTT. This encodes CATSRDPGLSFTLFF. The whole variable domain, remainder taken from reference TRBV15 and TRBJ1-4, is DAMVIQNPRYQVTQFGKPVTLSCSQTLNHNVMYWYQQKSSQAPKLLFHYYDKDFNNEADTPDNFQSRRPNTSFCFLDIRSPGLGDTAMYLCATSRDPGLSFTLFFGSGTQLSVL.